This T cell receptor beta chain was found in a study of CXCR3-negative and CXCR3-positive naive CD8 T cells. Phenotypically, naive CD8+ T cells corresponded to CD45RO-CCR7+CD27+CD95-. UMI-tagged TRB cDNA libraries were built via 5' RACE. TCRdb reprocessed the 5' RACE reads and keeps a single row for each CDR3 protein, giving no DNA. This sample's table reports over 100,000 distinct CDR3 sequences. Broader study findings: Hydrophobicity was higher for TRB CDR3s found in CXCR3-positive naive cells than in CXCR3-negative naive cells.

In regard to this clonotype: Its antigen is as yet unknown.

Sequenced: naive CXCR3+ CD8+ T cells from blood. Subset in this sample: CD45RO-CCR7+CD27+CD95- naive CD8+ T cells expressing CXCR3 (TNR3+). This TCR was recovered from a human donor in good health. Some clones in this sample may be carry-over from other donors' samples.

The CDR3 is CASSPGQGETQYF. This chain joins TRBV5-1 and TRBJ2-5; TCRdb proposes TRBD1, but this gene call is untestable without DNA. This CDR3 spans 13 amino acids. In germline, CDR1 is SGHRS, CDR2 YFSETQ.